Below, 8 T cell receptor beta chains from the same sample are listed, as sequenced in a study of T cells in Graves' hyperthyroidism and ophthalmopathy. Amplification targeted TCR beta CDR3 regions from RNA transcripts. With the HTBI primer set, the TCR CDR3 went through a first round of RT-PCR. TCRdb reprocessed the multiplex PCR reads with MiXCR, giving one entry per CDR3 protein. The table lists approximately 590,000 distinct CDR3 sequences, more than 15% of them singletons. The sequenced sample was blood. The receptor set was obtained from a woman between 25 and 40 years old with Graves' hyperthyroidism.

This sequence joins TRBV27 and TRBJ2-2; the D call may be TRBD1 or TRBD2 (5 bases each). From germline, CDR1 is MNHEY and CDR2 SMNVEV (reference sequence). The CDR3 runs 16 residues. Trimming removed 3 bases from V and 4 bases from J, with 15 bases in between. CDR3 nucleotides: TGTGCCAGCAGTTTTCTGACCGTGGGACGCACCGGGGAGCTGTTTTTT. Its protein is CASSFLTVGRTGELFF.

This clonotype showed up many times. J is TRBJ1-5 and V is TRBV20-1; no clear D gene. Germline CDR1 and CDR2: DFQATT and SNEGSKA (reference sequence). The CDR3 loop spans 12 amino acids. The V end lost 2 bases, the J end lost 5 bases, and 7 bases lay between the germline ends. Here the CDR3 DNA reads TGCAGTGCTAGAAATCCAGATCAGCCCCAGCATTTT. Its protein product is CSARNPDQPQHF.

This clonotype was seen many times. This chain uses TRBV10-3 with TRBJ1-1; D remains ambiguous. V shed 6 bases and J shed 2 bases, with 10 bases lying between them. Per germline, CDR1 ENHRY and CDR2 SYGVKD. There are 13 residues in the CDR3. The DNA for the CDR3 is TGTGCCATCAGGGTCCCCTCCAACACTGAAGCTTTCTTT. Amino acid sequence: CAIRVPSNTEAFF.

This clonotype was seen more than once but under ten times. This sequence joins TRBV19 and TRBJ1-1; D is perhaps TRBD1 (5 bases). V was shortened by 5 bases and J by 3 bases, with 13 bases between the two germline ends. In germline, CDR1 is LNHDA, CDR2 SQIVND (reference sequence). The CDR3 consists of 14 residues. CDR3 nucleotides: TGTGCCAGTAGTTCCTCAGGGAGGGACACTGAAGCTTTCTTT. It specifies CASSSSGRDTEAFF. The variable domain in full, with the rest retrieved from reference TRBV19 and TRBJ1-1, is DGGITQSPKYLFRKEGQNVTLSCEQNLNHDAMYWYRQDPGQGLRLIYYSQIVNDFQKGDIAEGYSVSREKKESFPLTVTSAQKNPTAFYLCASSSSGRDTEAFFGQGTRLTVV.

This clonotype was counted ten times or more. This sequence joins TRBV28 and TRBJ2-1; 10 nucleotides line up with TRBD1. The trim removed 4 bases at V and 8 bases at J, leaving 5 bases unmatched. The germline V gene has CDR1 MDHEN and CDR2 SYDVKM. The CDR3 extends over 14 amino acids. Here the CDR3 reads CASSSGQGVYEQFF. The CDR3 DNA sequence: TGTGCCAGCAGTTCCGGACAGGGGGTCTATGAGCAGTTCTTC.

Comments on this clonotype: The missing conserved phenylalanine or tryptophan at the end of this CDR3 makes a read error likely. V is TRBV4-2 and J is TRBJ1-6, with 10 bases fitting TRBD1. V lost 3 bases to trimming and J lost 9 bases; unmatched junction nucleotides: 8. The CDR3 length is 16 residues. Germline V lookup: CDR1 LGHNA, CDR2 YNFKEQ. CDR3 in DNA: TGTGCCAGCAGCCAGGACGGACAGGGGGTATCTTCACCCCTCCACCTT. Translated: CASSQDGQGVSSPLHL.

This clonotype was picked up many times. This chain joins TRBV30 and TRBJ2-7; 9 bases align to TRBD2. The germline V gene has CDR1 GTSNPN and CDR2 SVGIG (reference sequence). V was clipped by 4 bases and J by 4 bases; unmatched bases: 8. This CDR3 spans 14 amino acids. This CDR3 is CAWNQREDHYEQYF. The CDR3, as DNA: TGTGCCTGGAACCAGCGGGAGGACCATTACGAGCAGTACTTC.

There are many counts of this clonotype. The genes are TRBV20-1 and TRBJ1-4; no reliable D call. Germline V gene sequence: CDR1 DFQATT, CDR2 SNEGSKA (reference sequence). This CDR3 is built from 12 residues. V lost 1 base and J 4 bases, leaving 4 bases between the germline ends. CDR3 protein: CSARGGNEKLFF. CDR3 DNA sequence: TGCAGTGCTAGAGGCGGTAATGAAAAACTGTTTTTT.